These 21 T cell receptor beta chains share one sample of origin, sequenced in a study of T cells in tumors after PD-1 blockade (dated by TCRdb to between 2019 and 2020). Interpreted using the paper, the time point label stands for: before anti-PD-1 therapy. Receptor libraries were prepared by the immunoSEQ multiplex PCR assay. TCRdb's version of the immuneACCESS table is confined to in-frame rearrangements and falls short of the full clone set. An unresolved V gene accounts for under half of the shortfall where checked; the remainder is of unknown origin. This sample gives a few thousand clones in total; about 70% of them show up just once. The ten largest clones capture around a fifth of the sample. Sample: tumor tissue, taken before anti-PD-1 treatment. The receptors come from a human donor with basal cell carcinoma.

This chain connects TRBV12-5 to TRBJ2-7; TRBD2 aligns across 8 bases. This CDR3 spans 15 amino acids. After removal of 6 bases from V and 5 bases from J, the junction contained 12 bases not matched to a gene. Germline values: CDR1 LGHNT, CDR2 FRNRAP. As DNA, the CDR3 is TGTGCTAGTGGAATGCTGGCTAGCGGGCTCGACGAGCAGTACTTC. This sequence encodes CASGMLASGLDEQYF.

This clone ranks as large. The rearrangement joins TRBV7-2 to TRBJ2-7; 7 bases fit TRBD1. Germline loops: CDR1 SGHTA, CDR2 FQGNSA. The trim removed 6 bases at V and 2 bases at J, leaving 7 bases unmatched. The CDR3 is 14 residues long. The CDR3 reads CASSLDRMTYEQYF. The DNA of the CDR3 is TGTGCCAGCAGTTTGGACAGGATGACCTACGAGCAGTACTTC.

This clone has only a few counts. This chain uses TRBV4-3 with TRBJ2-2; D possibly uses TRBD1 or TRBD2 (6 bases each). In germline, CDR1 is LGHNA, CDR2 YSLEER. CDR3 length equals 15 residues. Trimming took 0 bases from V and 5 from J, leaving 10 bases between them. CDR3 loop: CASSQDRGRTGELFF. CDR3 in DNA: TGCGCCAGCAGCCAAGATCGGGGGCGAACCGGGGAGCTGTTTTTT.

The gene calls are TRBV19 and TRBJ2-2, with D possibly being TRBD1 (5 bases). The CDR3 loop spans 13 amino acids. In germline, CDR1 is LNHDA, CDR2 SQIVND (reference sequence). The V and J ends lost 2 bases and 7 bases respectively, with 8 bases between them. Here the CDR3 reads CASSITGDGELFF. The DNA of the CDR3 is TGTGCCAGTAGTATAACAGGTGACGGGGAGCTGTTTTTT.

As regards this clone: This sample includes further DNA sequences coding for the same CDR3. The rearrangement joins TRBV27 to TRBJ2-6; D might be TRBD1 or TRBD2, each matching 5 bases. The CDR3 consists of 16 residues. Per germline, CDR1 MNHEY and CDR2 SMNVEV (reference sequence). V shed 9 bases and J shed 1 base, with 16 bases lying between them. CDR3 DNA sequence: TGTGCCAGTGGGGGAGACACCACATCTGGGGCCAACGTCCTGACTTTC. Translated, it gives CASGGDTTSGANVLTF.

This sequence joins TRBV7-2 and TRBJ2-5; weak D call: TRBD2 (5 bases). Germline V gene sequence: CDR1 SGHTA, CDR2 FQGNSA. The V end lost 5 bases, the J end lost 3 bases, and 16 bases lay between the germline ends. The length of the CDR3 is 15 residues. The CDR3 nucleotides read TGTGCCAGCAGCGCTCTTGCTCGGCGGGAAGAGACCCAGTACTTC. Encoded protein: CASSALARREETQYF.

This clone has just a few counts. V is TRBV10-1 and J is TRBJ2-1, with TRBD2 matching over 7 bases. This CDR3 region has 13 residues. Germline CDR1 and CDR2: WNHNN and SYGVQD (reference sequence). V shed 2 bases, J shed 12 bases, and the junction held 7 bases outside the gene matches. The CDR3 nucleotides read TGCGCCAGCAGTGAGGCGGGCGGGGGAACGCAGTTCTTC. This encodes CASSEAGGGTQFF.

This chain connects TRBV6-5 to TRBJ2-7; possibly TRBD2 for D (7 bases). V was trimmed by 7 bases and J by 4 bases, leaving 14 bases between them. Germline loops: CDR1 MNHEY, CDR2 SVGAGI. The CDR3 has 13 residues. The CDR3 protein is CASKKGGWYEQYF. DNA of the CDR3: TGTGCCAGCAAAAAGGGGGGGTGGTACGAGCAGTACTTC.

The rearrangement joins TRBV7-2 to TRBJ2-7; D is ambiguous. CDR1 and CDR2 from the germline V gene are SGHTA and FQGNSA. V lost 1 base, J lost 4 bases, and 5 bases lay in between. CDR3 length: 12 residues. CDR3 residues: CASSLVGYEQYF. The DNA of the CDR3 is TGTGCCAGCAGCTTAGTTGGTTACGAGCAGTACTTC.

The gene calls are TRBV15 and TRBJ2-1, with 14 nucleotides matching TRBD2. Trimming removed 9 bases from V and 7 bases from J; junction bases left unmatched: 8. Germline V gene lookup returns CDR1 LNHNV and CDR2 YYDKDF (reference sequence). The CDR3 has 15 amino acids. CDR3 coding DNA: TGTGCCACGAGGACTAGCGGGGGGAGGTTGAATGAGCAGTTCTTC. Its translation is CATRTSGGRLNEQFF. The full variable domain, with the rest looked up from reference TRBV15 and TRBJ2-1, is DAMVIQNPRYQVTQFGKPVTLSCSQTLNHNVMYWYQQKSSQAPKLLFHYYDKDFNNEADTPDNFQSRRPNTSFCFLDIRSPGLGDTAMYLCATRTSGGRLNEQFFGPGTRLTVL.

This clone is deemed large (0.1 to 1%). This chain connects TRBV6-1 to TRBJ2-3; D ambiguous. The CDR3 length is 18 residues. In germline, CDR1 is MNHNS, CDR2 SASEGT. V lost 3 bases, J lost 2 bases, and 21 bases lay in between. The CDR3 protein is CASSELPVAQHLTDTQYF. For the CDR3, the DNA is TGTGCCAGCAGTGAGCTCCCCGTGGCCCAGCATCTCACAGATACGCAGTATTTT.

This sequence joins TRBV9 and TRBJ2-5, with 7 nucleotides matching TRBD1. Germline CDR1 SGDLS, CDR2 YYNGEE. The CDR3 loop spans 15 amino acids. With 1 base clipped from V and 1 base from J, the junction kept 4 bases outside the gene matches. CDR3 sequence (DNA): TGTGCCAGCAGCGTAAACTGGGACAGCCAAGAGACCCAGTACTTC. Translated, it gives CASSVNWDSQETQYF.

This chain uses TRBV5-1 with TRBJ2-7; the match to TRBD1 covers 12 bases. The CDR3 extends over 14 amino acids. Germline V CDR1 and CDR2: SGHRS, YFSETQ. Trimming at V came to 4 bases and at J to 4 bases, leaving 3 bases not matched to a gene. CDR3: CASSGTGGEYEQYF. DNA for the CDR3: TGCGCCAGCAGCGGGACAGGGGGCGAGTACGAGCAGTACTTC.

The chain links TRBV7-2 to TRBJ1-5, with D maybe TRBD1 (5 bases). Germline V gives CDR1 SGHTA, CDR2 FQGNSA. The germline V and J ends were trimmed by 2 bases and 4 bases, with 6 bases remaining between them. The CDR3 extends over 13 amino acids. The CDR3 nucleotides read TGTGCCAGCAGCTTAAGACAGAATCAGCCCCAGCATTTT. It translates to CASSLRQNQPQHF.

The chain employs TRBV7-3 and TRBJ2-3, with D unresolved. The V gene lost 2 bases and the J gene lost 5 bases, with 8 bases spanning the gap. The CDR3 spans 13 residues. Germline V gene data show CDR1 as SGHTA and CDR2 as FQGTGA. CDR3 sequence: CASSLDPIDTQYF. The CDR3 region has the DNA TGTGCCAGCAGCTTAGACCCCATAGATACGCAGTATTTT.

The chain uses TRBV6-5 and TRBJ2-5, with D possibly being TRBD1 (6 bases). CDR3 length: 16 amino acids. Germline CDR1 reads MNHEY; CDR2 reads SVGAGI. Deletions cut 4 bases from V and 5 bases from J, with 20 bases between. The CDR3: CASSSWAQAQGETQYF. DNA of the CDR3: TGTGCCAGCAGTTCCTGGGCACAGGCCCAGGGGGAGACCCAGTACTTC.

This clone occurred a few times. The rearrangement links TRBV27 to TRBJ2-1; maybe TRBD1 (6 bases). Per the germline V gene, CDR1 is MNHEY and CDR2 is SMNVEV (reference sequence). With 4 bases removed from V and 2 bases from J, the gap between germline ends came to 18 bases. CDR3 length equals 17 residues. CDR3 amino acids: CASSSTWDTSTYNEQFF. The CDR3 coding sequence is TGTGCCAGCAGTTCAACATGGGACACATCAACCTACAATGAGCAGTTCTTC.

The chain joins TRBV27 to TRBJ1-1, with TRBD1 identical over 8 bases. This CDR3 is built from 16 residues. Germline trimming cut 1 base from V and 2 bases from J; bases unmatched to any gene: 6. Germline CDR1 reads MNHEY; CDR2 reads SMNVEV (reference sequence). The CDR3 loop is CASSLYPQGANTEAFF. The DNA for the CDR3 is TGTGCCAGCAGTTTATATCCGCAGGGGGCAAACACTGAAGCTTTCTTT.

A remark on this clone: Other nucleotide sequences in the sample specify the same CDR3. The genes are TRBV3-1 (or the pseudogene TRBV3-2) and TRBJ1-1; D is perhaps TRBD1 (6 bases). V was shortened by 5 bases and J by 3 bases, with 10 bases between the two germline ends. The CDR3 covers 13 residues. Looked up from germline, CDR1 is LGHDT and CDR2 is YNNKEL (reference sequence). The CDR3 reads CASSNNRDTEAFF. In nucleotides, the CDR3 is TGTGCCAGCAGCAACAACAGGGACACTGAAGCTTTCTTT.

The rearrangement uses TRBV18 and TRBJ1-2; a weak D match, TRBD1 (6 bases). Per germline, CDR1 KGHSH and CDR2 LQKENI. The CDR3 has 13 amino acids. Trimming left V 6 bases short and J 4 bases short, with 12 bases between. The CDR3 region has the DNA TGTGCCAGCTCCGCCGGGACACCCTATGGCTACACCTTC. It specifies CASSAGTPYGYTF.

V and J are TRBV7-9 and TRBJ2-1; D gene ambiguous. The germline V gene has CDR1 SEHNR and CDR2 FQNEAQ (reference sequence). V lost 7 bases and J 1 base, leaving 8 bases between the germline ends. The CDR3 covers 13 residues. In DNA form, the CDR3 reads TGTGCCAGCACCCTCTTATCCTACAATGAGCAGTTCTTC. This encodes CASTLLSYNEQFF.